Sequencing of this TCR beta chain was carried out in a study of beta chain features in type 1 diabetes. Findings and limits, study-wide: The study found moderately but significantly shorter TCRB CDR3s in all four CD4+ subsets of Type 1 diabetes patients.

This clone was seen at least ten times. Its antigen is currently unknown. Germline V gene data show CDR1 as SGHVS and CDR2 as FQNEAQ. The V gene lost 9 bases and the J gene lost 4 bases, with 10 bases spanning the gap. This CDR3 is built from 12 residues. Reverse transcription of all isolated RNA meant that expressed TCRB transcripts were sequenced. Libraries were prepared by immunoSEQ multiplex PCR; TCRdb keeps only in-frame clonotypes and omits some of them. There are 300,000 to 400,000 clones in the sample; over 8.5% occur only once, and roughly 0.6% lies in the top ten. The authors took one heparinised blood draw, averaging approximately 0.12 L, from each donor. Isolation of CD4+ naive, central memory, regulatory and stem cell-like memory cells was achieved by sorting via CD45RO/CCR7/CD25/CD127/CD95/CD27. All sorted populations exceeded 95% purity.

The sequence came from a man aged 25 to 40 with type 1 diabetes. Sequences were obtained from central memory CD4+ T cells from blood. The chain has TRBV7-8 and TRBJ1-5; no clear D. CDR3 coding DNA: TGTGCCAGTAGTTTTCCGAATCAGCCCCAGCATTTT. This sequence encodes CASSFPNQPQHF. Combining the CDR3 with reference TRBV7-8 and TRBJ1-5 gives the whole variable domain GAGVSQSPRYKVAKRGQDVALRCDPISGHVSLFWYQQALGQGPEFLTYFQNEAQLDKSGLPSDRFFAERPEGSVSTLKIQRTQQEDSAVYLCASSFPNQPQHFGDGTRLSIL.